A selection of T cell receptor beta chains follows, all from one sample in a study of CD8+ T cells in alopecia areata. The data were produced by immunoSEQ multiplex PCR, yet TCRdb's version contains in-frame clones alone and is incomplete. The repertoire includes 150,000 to 200,000 clones, roughly 60% of them detected once, and roughly 1.3% sits in the top ten. This specimen was CD4+ T cells sorted from blood, taken around week 50, from a patient treated with tofacitinib. These receptors were taken from a human donor with alopecia areata. The CDR3 runs from the conserved cysteine through the conserved F or W. A D gene is named only where the DNA matches it firmly. Clone size appears in some rows only: once, few, many, or a class for an expanded clone.

j_call | v_call | d_call | clone_size | cdr3_aa | cdr3_nt
TRBJ1-5 | TRBV15 | NA | few | CATSRPGGPQHF | TGTGCCACCAGCAGACCCGGCGGACCCCAGCATTTT
TRBJ2-3 | TRBV5-6 | NA | NA | CASSSQSGYTDTQYF | TGTGCCAGCAGCTCGCAGAGCGGATACACAGATACGCAGTATTTT
TRBJ1-3 | TRBV5-1 | NA | NA | CASSLGRISGNTIYF | TGCGCCAGCAGCTTAGGACGGATCTCTGGAAACACCATATATTTT
TRBJ1-2 | TRBV29-1 | TRBD1 | NA | CSVEKGTGYYGYTF | TGCAGCGTTGAGAAAGGGACAGGGTACTATGGCTACACCTTC
TRBJ2-1 | TRBV5-1 | TRBD1 | NA | CASSFVGQGDNEQFF | TGCGCCAGCAGCTTCGTTGGACAGGGTGACAATGAGCAGTTCTTC
TRBJ2-1 | TRBV5-1 | TRBD2 | NA | CASSRARGLDEQFF | TGCGCCAGCAGCCGCGCGCGGGGGTTGGATGAGCAGTTCTTC
TRBJ1-6 | TRBV7-9 | NA | NA | CASSSPLGPLHF | TGTGCCAGCAGCTCCCCCCTCGGGCCCCTCCACTTT
TRBJ1-1 | TRBV30 | NA | once | CAWSATSSTEAFF | TGTGCCTGGAGTGCCACCTCTTCCACTGAAGCTTTCTTT
TRBJ2-3 | TRBV7-2 | TRBD2 | NA | CASSLGSSGRTDTQYF | TGTGCCAGCAGCTTAGGGTCTAGCGGGAGGACAGATACGCAGTATTTT
TRBJ1-2 | TRBV18 | TRBD1 | few | CASSSTGERGYTF | TGTGCCAGCTCGTCGACAGGGGAGAGGGGCTACACCTTC
TRBJ1-6 | TRBV30 | NA | NA | CAWREQGVYNSPLHF | TGTGCCTGGAGGGAGCAGGGCGTCTATAATTCACCCCTCCACTTT
TRBJ1-5 | TRBV13 | TRBD1 | few | CASGDSRSNQPQHF | TGTGCCAGTGGGGACAGTCGGAGCAATCAGCCCCAGCATTTT
TRBJ2-1 | TRBV28 | NA | NA | CASKFDVFDYNEQFF | TGTGCCAGCAAGTTTGACGTGTTCGACTACAATGAGCAGTTCTTC
TRBJ2-3 | TRBV29-1 | NA | NA | CSVRTTGERDTQYF | TGCAGCGTGAGGACCACGGGGGAAAGAGATACGCAGTATTTT
TRBJ2-5 | TRBV29-1 | TRBD1 | few | CSVDQGAQETQYF | TGCAGCGTTGACCAGGGGGCCCAAGAGACCCAGTACTTC
TRBJ1-4 | TRBV29-1 | NA | few | CSVLQRPGGEKLFF | TGCAGCGTACTCCAACGTCCCGGTGGGGAAAAACTGTTTTTT
TRBJ1-6 | TRBV18 | NA | NA | CASSPQGVNSPLHF | TGTGCCAGCTCACCGCAGGGAGTCAATTCACCCCTCCACTTT
TRBJ2-3 | TRBV4-2 | TRBD2 | NA | CASSQDLASGGDTQYF | TGTGCCAGCAGCCAAGATCTGGCTAGCGGGGGTGATACGCAGTATTTT
TRBJ1-2 | TRBV20-1 | NA | NA | CSASRDHGYTF | TGCAGTGCTAGCCGGGACCACGGCTACACCTTC
TRBJ2-3 | TRBV4-3 | NA | NA | CASSQAGTDTQYF | TGCGCCAGCAGCCAAGCGGGAACAGATACGCAGTATTTT
TRBJ1-3 | TRBV10-3 | NA | few | CATKESGSGNTIYF | TGTGCCACCAAAGAGAGCGGCTCTGGAAACACCATATATTTT
TRBJ2-7 | TRBV12-5 | NA | NA | CASGSQTLGEQYF | TGTGCTAGTGGTTCCCAGACCCTCGGCGAGCAGTACTTC
TRBJ2-7 | TRBV18 | NA | NA | CASSPEVQTYEQYF | TGTGCCAGCTCACCAGAGGTACAGACCTACGAGCAGTACTTC
TRBJ2-5 | TRBV10-3 | TRBD1 | NA | CAISSGTGKTETQYF | TGTGCCATCAGCAGCGGGACAGGGAAAACCGAGACCCAGTACTTC
TRBJ2-7 | TRBV6-5 | NA | NA | CASTRRGGEQYF | TGTGCCAGCACGCGCCGGGGAGGCGAGCAGTACTTC